Shown below are 9 T cell receptor beta chains from a single sample sequenced in a study of T cell responses to AZD1222 COVID-19 vaccine. TCRdb's table, derived via immunoSEQ multiplex PCR, lists solely in-frame clones and lacks some. In the table there are about 99,000 clones, approximately 90% of which are singletons. The sample consisted of peripheral blood, taken on day 0 of AZD1222 vaccination. These receptors came from an adult in good health.

The V and J genes are TRBV5-5 and TRBJ2-3; 9 bases are a match to TRBD1. CDR3 size: 18 residues. Germline assignment: CDR1 SGHKS and CDR2 YYEKEE (reference sequence). Trimming took 4 bases from V and 1 from J; bases not matched to a gene: 13. The CDR3 bases are TGTGCCAGCAGCCGTCGGACAGGGGTGGGTTCAGGCACAGATACGCAGTATTTT. The encoded protein is CASSRRTGVGSGTDTQYF.

This rearrangement joins TRBV10-3 to TRBJ1-1; no definite D call. Germline V CDR1 and CDR2: ENHRY, SYGVKD. The CDR3 is 11 amino acids. V lost 7 bases and J 3 bases, leaving 6 bases between the germline ends. CDR3 protein: CAIKEYTEAFF. DNA for the CDR3: TGTGCCATCAAAGAGTACACTGAAGCTTTCTTT.

This clone appeared a single time. The rearrangement uses TRBV6-5 and TRBJ2-3, with TRBD2 matching 10 bases. Germline CDR1 is MNHEY and CDR2 is SVGAGI. Losses at the gene ends were 4 bases for V and 2 bases for J; bases not matched to a gene: 6. CDR3 length: 16 residues. CDR3 sequence reads: CASSSPSGGVTDTQYF. The CDR3 bases are TGTGCCAGCAGTTCGCCTAGCGGGGGAGTCACAGATACGCAGTATTTT.

The chain combines TRBV19 with TRBJ1-1; D may be TRBD1 (6 bases). CDR3 length: 17 residues. CDR1 and CDR2 (germline): LNHDA, SQIVND (reference sequence). V lost 4 bases and J 1 base, leaving 19 bases between the germline ends. CDR3 loop: CASSTSPARTANTEAFF. The CDR3 DNA is TGTGCCAGTAGTACCTCACCGGCGCGGACAGCGAACACTGAAGCTTTCTTT.

This clone was seen just once. The V and J genes are TRBV19 and TRBJ2-7, with a weak D call TRBD2 (5 bases). The CDR3 is 11 residues long. Germline CDR1 reads LNHDA; CDR2 reads SQIVND (reference sequence). The germline V and J ends were trimmed by 6 bases and 7 bases, with 10 bases remaining between them. The CDR3 nucleotides are TGTGCCAGTAGAACATCGGGAGAGCAGTACTTC. Translation gives CASRTSGEQYF.

The chain is built from TRBV5-1 and TRBJ2-7; no firm D call. The V gene's germline CDR1 is SGHRS and CDR2 YFSETQ. With 0 bases removed from V and 5 bases from J, the gap between germline ends came to 6 bases. This CDR3 comprises 12 residues. CDR3 nucleotides: TGCGCCAGCAGCTTGGTCGACAACGAGCAGTACTTC. As protein: CASSLVDNEQYF.

This chain joins TRBV2 and TRBJ2-7; D remains ambiguous. V lost 2 bases to trimming and J lost 2 bases, with 7 bases between them. The CDR3 has 13 amino acids. Germline CDR1 reads SNHLY; CDR2 reads FYNNEI. The CDR3 coding sequence is TGTGCCAGCAGTGAATCGATGGCCTACGAGCAGTACTTC. This encodes CASSESMAYEQYF. The full variable domain, with the rest looked up from reference TRBV2 and TRBJ2-7, is EPEVTQTPSHQVTQMGQEVILRCVPISNHLYFYWYRQILGQKVEFLVSFYNNEISEKSEIFDDQFSVERPDGSNFTLKIRSTKLEDSAMYFCASSESMAYEQYFGPGTRLTVT.

The V gene is TRBV7-9, the J gene TRBJ1-4, with 8 bases fitting TRBD1. From germline, CDR1 is SEHNR and CDR2 FQNEAQ (reference sequence). The CDR3 has 14 amino acids. The V segment lost 2 bases and the J segment 8 bases; nucleotides outside the gene matches: 4. The CDR3 DNA is TGTGCCAGCAGCTTACCGGGACAGGACGAAAAACTGTTTTTT. It is translated as CASSLPGQDEKLFF.

The chain joins TRBV11-3 to TRBJ2-5; TRBD1 might be the D (5 bases). Trimming stripped 1 base from V and 5 bases from J, with 14 bases between. Germline CDR1 SGHNT, CDR2 YENEEA. CDR3 length: 15 amino acids. CDR3 amino acids: CASSLGGRVSETQYF. DNA of the CDR3: TGTGCCAGCAGCTTAGGAGGCAGGGTATCGGAGACCCAGTACTTC. The entire variable domain, with the rest obtained from reference TRBV11-3 and TRBJ2-5, is as follows: EAGVVQSPRYKIIEKKQPVAFWCNPISGHNTLYWYLQNLGQGPELLIRYENEEAVDDSQLPKDRFSAERLKGVDSTLKIQPAELGDSAVYLCASSLGGRVSETQYFGPGTRLLVL.